This T cell receptor beta chain was sequenced in a study of shared clonotypes between healthy human individuals. Whole-study context: Serving as donors were a couple of women and three men, whose ages spanned 18 to 49.

Methods used by the authors: Junction-only sequences without quality scores came from ImmunoSEQ, so filtering differed. Clones were sequenced by immunoSEQ multiplex PCR, and TCRdb holds only the in-frame ones, with some missing. V, J and clone size are those of that table, while D and trimming were read from the DNA. The sample includes about 1.1 million clones, around 77% of them seen just once. Study-wide results and limits: Sample collection involved blood only; tissue repertoires are likely different.

As regards this clone: Its target is unknown.

Only Caucasian adults living in Nashville, Tennessee made up the donor group. The germline V gene has CDR1 GTSNPN and CDR2 SVGIG (reference sequence). CDR3 length: 15 residues. After removal of 2 bases from V and 1 base from J, the junction contained 4 bases not matched to a gene. The material sequenced was memory CD4+ T cells from PBMCs. Subset given: CD45RA-negative fraction. The chain joins TRBV30 to TRBJ2-7, with TRBD2 matching over 11 bases. The TCR sequence derives from a man aged 18 to 30 in good health. Some clones in this sample may be carry-over from other donors' samples. The CDR3 bases are TGTGCCTGGAGTACGGGACTAGCGGCTTCCTACGAGCAGTACTTC. Encoded protein: CAWSTGLAASYEQYF.